This T cell receptor beta chain was observed in a study of CD8+ T cells in alopecia areata. CDR1 and CDR2 from the germline V gene are MGHRA and YSYEKL. V was shortened by 1 base and J by 5 bases, with 9 bases between the two germline ends. The CDR3 sequence is 13 residues long. General observations from the study: Resident alphabeta T cells of normal skin are also sequenced in scalp samples.

The authors extracted RNA and reverse transcribed it into cDNA as the sequencing template. TCRdb keeps only in-frame clones here, not all; method: immunoSEQ multiplex PCR. Among 100,000 to 150,000 clones, around 50% were seen once, and the ten largest hold under 12%. Concerning this clone itself: Antigen unknown.

Alopecia areata patients provided lesional scalp punch biopsies and peripheral blood. Cell sorting on a FACSAria was used to separate CD4+ and CD8+ T cells from the PBMCs. The sample consisted of NKG2D-low CD8+ T cells sorted from blood. The source of this sequence is a human donor with alopecia areata. The V and J genes are TRBV4-1 and TRBJ2-7; unclear D gene. CDR3 sequence: CASSQGGPDEQYF. Written as DNA, the CDR3 is TGCGCCAGCAGCCAAGGGGGTCCGGACGAGCAGTACTTC.